This T cell receptor (beta chain) was obtained from a study of T cell responses to AZD1222 COVID-19 vaccine. The wider study: Both about-4-week and about-12-week second-dose recipients were combined.

The table came from immunoSEQ multiplex PCR; TCRdb's copy has only in-frame clones and leaves some out. The table lists approximately 180,000 clones, roughly 88% of them singletons. The CDR3 spans 11 residues. Germline V gene lookup returns CDR1 LNHDA and CDR2 SQIVND (reference sequence). With 5 bases removed from V and 1 base from J, the gap between germline ends came to 2 bases. The V gene is TRBV19, the J gene TRBJ2-5; D unresolved. The clonotype comes from an adult in good health. Sequencing used peripheral blood, obtained on day 0 of AZD1222 vaccination. CDR3: CASSVQETQYF. CDR3 bases: TGTGCCAGTAGTGTCCAAGAGACCCAGTACTTC.